These 14 T cell receptor beta chains originate from one sample sequenced in a study of blood T cell repertoires in COVID-19. Repertoires were generated with immunoSEQ multiplex PCR, while TCRdb's copy carries only in-frame clones and drops some. The sample lists about 200,000 clones; around 86% were seen once. What was sequenced was peripheral blood. These receptor sequences come from a woman in her fifties or sixties with COVID-19, enrolled during active disease.

The chain links TRBV28 to TRBJ1-1; D ambiguous. The CDR3 consists of 13 residues. Trimming removed 4 bases at V and 7 bases at J, with 13 bases between. Germline V gene sequence: CDR1 MDHEN, CDR2 SYDVKM. The CDR3 nucleotides read TGTGCCAGCAGTTACAGTGGGTTAGGTGAAGCTTTCTTT. This gives the protein CASSYSGLGEAFF.

The CDR3 coding sequence is TGTGCCAGCAGCCAACACAGTGTCCATGAGCAGTTCTTC. Its protein is CASSQHSVHEQFF. This chain links TRBV14 with TRBJ2-1, with D hard to call. Germline loops: CDR1 SGHDN, CDR2 FVKESK. Between the trimmed V and J ends, which lost 2 bases and 8 bases, there was a span of 10 bases. This CDR3 spans 13 amino acids.

CDR3 in amino acids: CASREVWDRNYEQYV. The CDR3 DNA sequence: TGTGCCAGCAGGGAGGTTTGGGACAGAAACTACGAGCAGTACGTC. The chain employs TRBV6-5 and TRBJ2-7, with 7 bases aligning to TRBD1. From germline, CDR1 is MNHEY and CDR2 SVGAGI. Germline trimming cut 6 bases from V and 3 bases from J; bases unmatched to any gene: 11. The CDR3 contains 15 residues.

J is TRBJ2-3 and V is TRBV19, with 9 bases lining up with TRBD1. This CDR3 contains 16 residues. CDR1 is LNHDA and CDR2 is SQIVND in the germline V gene (reference sequence). The J segment lost 2 bases and the V segment lost 8 bases, leaving 11 bases of the junction unmatched. DNA of the CDR3: TGTGCCAGTCCCCCAAGACAGGGGGAATTCACAGATACGCAGTATTTT. Translated, it gives CASPPRQGEFTDTQYF.

The V and J genes are TRBV27 and TRBJ1-4, with D perhaps TRBD1 (5 bases). Trimming stripped 4 bases from V and 10 bases from J, with 16 bases between. The CDR3 consists of 14 residues. Germline-derived CDR1 and CDR2 are MNHEY and SMNVEV (reference sequence). The DNA for the CDR3 is TGTGCCAGCAGTTCCCCTCCCTCCGGGGGAAAACTGTTTTTT. It is translated as CASSSPPSGGKLFF.

CDR3 loop: CASSERGYDDYGYTF. DNA for the CDR3: TGTGCCAGCAGCGAGCGGGGTTACGATGACTATGGCTACACCTTC. The rearrangement uses TRBV9 and TRBJ1-2, with D unclear. V shed 3 bases and J shed 3 bases, with 15 bases lying between them. The CDR3 sequence is 15 residues long. From germline, CDR1 is SGDLS and CDR2 YYNGEE.

This chain joins TRBV7-2 and TRBJ1-5, with D possibly being TRBD1 (5 bases). CDR1 is SGHTA and CDR2 is FQGNSA in the germline V gene. Trimming cost V 2 bases and J 3 bases, with 11 bases left between them. The CDR3 has 15 residues. CDR3 nucleotides: TGTGCCAGCAGCTTAAGGGCAGGGTCCAATCAGCCCCAGCATTTT. Amino acids: CASSLRAGSNQPQHF.

The chain is built from TRBV5-1 and TRBJ1-4; D is possibly TRBD1 (6 bases). V lost 4 bases and J lost 0, with 13 bases in between. There are 16 residues in the CDR3. Per germline, CDR1 SGHRS and CDR2 YFSETQ. The CDR3 reads CASSARDTTTNEKLFF. CDR3 in DNA: TGCGCCAGCAGCGCCCGGGACACCACAACTAATGAAAAACTGTTTTTT.

The chain is built from TRBV12-3 or TRBV12-4 and TRBJ1-6; D is possibly TRBD1 (6 bases). Deletions cut 2 bases from V and 10 bases from J, with 9 bases between. The CDR3 extends over 13 amino acids. In nucleotides, the CDR3 is TGTGCCAGCAGTTTACAGGGGAGCTCACCCCTCCACTTT. Its translation: CASSLQGSSPLHF.

The chain has TRBV11-2 and TRBJ2-6, with TRBD2 as a possible D gene (5 bases). V was clipped by 5 bases and J by 0 bases, with 17 bases between them. The CDR3 covers 18 residues. The germline CDR1 and CDR2 sequences are SGHAT and FQNNGV. CDR3 amino acids: CASSTRRLGNSGANVLTF. In DNA form, the CDR3 reads TGTGCCAGCAGCACCAGGAGGCTGGGAAACTCTGGGGCCAACGTCCTGACTTTC.

This sequence joins TRBV10-3 and TRBJ2-7; a weak D match, TRBD1 (6 bases). Per germline, CDR1 ENHRY and CDR2 SYGVKD. Between the trimmed V and J ends, which lost 3 bases and 1 base, there was a span of 13 bases. The CDR3 covers 15 residues. For the CDR3, the DNA is TGTGCCATCAGTGACGACAGGAGTTTTTCCTACGAGCAGTACTTC. This gives the protein CAISDDRSFSYEQYF.

The count of this clone is one. V usage is TRBV24-1 and J usage is TRBJ2-1; maybe TRBD2 (6 bases). Between the trimmed V and J ends, which lost 6 bases and 0 bases, there was a span of 11 bases. This CDR3 spans 15 amino acids. CDR1 and CDR2 from the germline V gene are KGHDR and SFDVKD. CDR3 loop: CATSSAGSSYNEQFF. The CDR3 region has the DNA TGTGCCACCAGTTCAGCGGGTTCCTCCTACAATGAGCAGTTCTTC.

This chain links TRBV4-1 with TRBJ1-5; D is undetermined. There are 15 residues in the CDR3. Trimming stripped 4 bases from V and 7 bases from J, with 17 bases between. Germline assignment: CDR1 MGHRA and CDR2 YSYEKL. DNA of the CDR3: TGCGCCAGCAGCCCCCGCGGACTACCCAACCAGCCCCAGCATTTT. This encodes CASSPRGLPNQPQHF.

The J gene is TRBJ1-1, the V gene TRBV5-1, with TRBD1 as a possible D gene (5 bases). V was trimmed by 7 bases and J by 0 bases, leaving 16 bases between them. Germline V lookup: CDR1 SGHRS, CDR2 YFSETQ. The CDR3 has 15 residues. The CDR3 spells CASSVGQNMNTEAFF. As DNA, the CDR3 is TGCGCCAGCTCTGTGGGGCAGAACATGAACACTGAAGCTTTCTTT.